What follows are 31 T cell receptor beta chains derived from one specimen sequenced in a study of beta chain features in type 1 diabetes. Whole-study results and caveats: Shortening of TCRB CDR3s, moderate but significant, appeared in all four CD4+ subsets of Type 1 diabetes patients.

These receptors have no known antigen. Of the isolated RNA, all was reverse transcribed, and so the sequenced material was expressed TCRB transcripts. Assay: immunoSEQ multiplex PCR; the TCRdb copy retains only in-frame clones and omits some. This sample has about 640,000 clones; around 12% occur once, and the top ten carry around 0.12%. Sequencing was carried out using naive CD4+ T cells from blood. The receptors come from a man aged 25-45 years with type 1 diabetes.

This clone was recorded a few times. The chain has TRBV5-1 and TRBJ2-5; D is uncertain. CDR1 and CDR2 from the germline V gene are SGHRS and YFSETQ. Trimming shortened V by 4 bases and J by 2 bases, and 9 bases separated the two germline ends. There are 13 residues in the CDR3. The CDR3 sequence: CASSTYEQETQYF. Here the CDR3 DNA reads TGCGCCAGCAGCACCTACGAACAAGAGACCCAGTACTTC.

The chain employs TRBV25-1 and TRBJ2-2, with 8 nucleotides matching TRBD1. Germline CDR1 MGHDK, CDR2 SYGVNS. CDR3 length: 17 amino acids. The V segment lost 5 bases and the J segment 1 base; nucleotides outside the gene matches: 9. CDR3 residues: CASSRHPGGLNTGELFF. The CDR3 nucleotides are TGTGCCAGCAGTCGCCACCCAGGGGGCCTGAACACCGGGGAGCTGTTTTTT. Filled out from reference TRBV25-1 and TRBJ2-2, the complete variable domain reads EADIYQTPRYLVIGTGKKITLECSQTMGHDKMYWYQQDPGMELHLIHYSYGVNSTEKGDLSSESTVSRIRTEHFPLTLESARPSHTSQYLCASSRHPGGLNTGELFFGEGSRLTVL.

This clone was seen only a few times. The chain links TRBV7-9 to TRBJ1-2; D call uncertain. This CDR3 region has 12 residues. Trimming removed 1 base from V and 7 bases from J, with 7 bases in between. In germline, CDR1 is SEHNR, CDR2 FQNEAQ (reference sequence). The CDR3, as DNA: TGTGCCAGCAGCTTAGAAGGGAGTGGCTACACCTTC. Translation gives CASSLEGSGYTF. The variable domain in full, with the rest retrieved from reference TRBV7-9 and TRBJ1-2, is DTGVSQNPRHKITKRGQNVTFRCDPISEHNRLYWYRQTLGQGPEFLTYFQNEAQLEKSRLLSDRFSAERPKGSFSTLEIQRTEQGDSAMYLCASSLEGSGYTFGSGTRLTVV.

The table lists this clone with a few counts. The chain is built from TRBV19 and TRBJ2-3; D perhaps matches TRBD2 (5 bases). The CDR3 has 14 amino acids. V was trimmed by 3 bases and J by 2 bases, leaving 9 bases between them. Germline loops: CDR1 LNHDA, CDR2 SQIVND (reference sequence). CDR3 in amino acids: CASSISGDTDTQYF. The DNA for the CDR3 is TGTGCCAGTAGTATTTCCGGGGACACAGATACGCAGTATTTT.

Only a few counts were recorded for this clone. The V call is TRBV5-7, the J call TRBJ1-5; possible D gene TRBD1, 6 bases. TRBV5-7 is noted as an ORF with a role that remains uncertain. The V gene lost 0 bases and the J gene lost 6 bases, with 16 bases spanning the gap. The CDR3 covers 16 residues. In DNA form, the CDR3 reads TGTGCCAGCAGCTTGGTCCCAGGGGTAGAGGGTCAGCCCCAGCATTTT. Amino acid sequence: CASSLVPGVEGQPQHF.

This clone has more than one count but fewer than ten. The CDR3 DNA reads as TGCAGCGTTGGGACGGGACAGGCAATAACCGGGGAGCTGTTTTTT. Amino acids: CSVGTGQAITGELFF. The chain joins TRBV29-1 to TRBJ2-2; 8 nucleotides match TRBD1. Germline V gives CDR1 SQVTM, CDR2 ANQGSEA. The V gene end was trimmed by 4 bases and the J gene end by 5 bases; junction bases not matched to a gene: 9. The CDR3 is made up of 15 amino acids.

The V and J genes are TRBV23-1 and TRBJ2-1; D unclear. TRBV23-1 qualifies as an ORF whose function is uncertain. V was cut by 4 bases and J by 3 bases, with 22 bases left in between. The CDR3 spans 18 residues. The CDR3 region is CASSLKPGPVRLYNEQFF. CDR3 sequence (DNA): TGCGCCAGCAGTCTCAAACCTGGTCCAGTACGACTCTACAATGAGCAGTTCTTC.

V gene TRBV4-3 combines with J gene TRBJ1-4; possibly TRBD1 for D (5 bases). V lost 1 base to trimming and J lost 8 bases, with 17 bases between them. CDR3 length: 16 amino acids. Germline V gene lookup returns CDR1 LGHNA and CDR2 YSLEER. The CDR3 reads CASSQVWRQGGEKLFF. The DNA of the CDR3 is TGCGCCAGCAGCCAAGTTTGGAGGCAGGGAGGCGAAAAACTGTTTTTT.

With regard to this clone: Other DNA sequences in this specimen translate into the identical CDR3. The J gene is TRBJ2-1, the V gene TRBV7-2; D not certain. The germline V gene has CDR1 SGHTA and CDR2 FQGNSA. This CDR3 comprises 13 residues. The V and J ends lost 1 base and 5 bases respectively, with 6 bases between them. The CDR3 spells CASSLDRNNEQFF. In DNA form, the CDR3 reads TGTGCCAGCAGCTTAGATCGTAACAATGAGCAGTTCTTC.

The chain combines TRBV29-1 with TRBJ1-5; TRBD1 might be the D (5 bases). This CDR3 is built from 12 residues. Germline lookup yields CDR1 SQVTM and CDR2 ANQGSEA. Between the trimmed V and J ends, which lost 4 bases and 9 bases, there was a span of 13 bases. In DNA form, the CDR3 reads TGCAGCGTTGGGGAGCAAAGGGGGCCCCAGCATTTT. This encodes CSVGEQRGPQHF.

This clone showed up just a few times. V and J are TRBV19 and TRBJ2-1; D may be TRBD1 (6 bases). CDR1 LNHDA and CDR2 SQIVND come from the germline V gene (reference sequence). The CDR3 totals 13 residues. Trimming removed 6 bases from V and 7 bases from J, with 13 bases in between. This CDR3 is CASRGQGWNEQFF. DNA of the CDR3: TGTGCCAGTAGGGGGCAGGGGTGGAATGAGCAGTTCTTC. Filled out from reference TRBV19 and TRBJ2-1, the complete variable domain reads DGGITQSPKYLFRKEGQNVTLSCEQNLNHDAMYWYRQDPGQGLRLIYYSQIVNDFQKGDIAEGYSVSREKKESFPLTVTSAQKNPTAFYLCASRGQGWNEQFFGPGTRLTVL.

This chain connects TRBV5-6 to TRBJ2-1; tentatively, D is TRBD1 or TRBD2 (5 bases each). V lost 1 base to trimming and J lost 5 bases, with 13 bases between them. The CDR3 runs 15 residues. Germline V gives CDR1 SGHDT, CDR2 YYEEEE. This CDR3 is CASSLFGTDDNEQFF. The CDR3 bases are TGTGCCAGCAGCTTGTTTGGGACGGACGACAATGAGCAGTTCTTC. Supplemented by reference TRBV5-6 and TRBJ2-1, the full variable domain reads DAGVTQSPTHLIKTRGQQVTLRCSPKSGHDTVSWYQQALGQGPQFIFQYYEEEERQRGNFPDRFSGHQFPNYSSELNVNALLLGDSALYLCASSLFGTDDNEQFFGPGTRLTVL.

This clone has only a few counts. The chain links TRBV5-1 to TRBJ2-6; 7 bases match TRBD1. The CDR3 is 17 amino acids. V trimming: 0 bases; J trimming: 3 bases; junction bases outside the gene matches: 6. Germline-derived CDR1 and CDR2 are SGHRS and YFSETQ. CDR3 in amino acids: CASSLESRGNGANVLTF. The DNA of the CDR3 is TGCGCCAGCAGCTTGGAGTCCAGGGGGAATGGGGCCAACGTCCTGACTTTC. The entire variable domain, with the rest obtained from reference TRBV5-1 and TRBJ2-6, is as follows: KAGVTQTPRYLIKTRGQQVTLSCSPISGHRSVSWYQQTPGQGLQFLFEYFSETQRNKGNFPGRFSGRQFSNSRSEMNVSTLELGDSALYLCASSLESRGNGANVLTFGAGSRLTVL.

This clone appeared many times. The chain couples TRBV18 to TRBJ2-4; weak D call: TRBD1 (6 bases). CDR3 length: 14 amino acids. V was trimmed by 2 bases and J by 7 bases, leaving 12 bases between them. Germline values: CDR1 KGHSH, CDR2 LQKENI. CDR3 residues: CASSPSQGINIQYF. CDR3 coding DNA: TGTGCCAGCTCACCAAGCCAGGGGATTAACATTCAGTACTTC.

The chain uses TRBV7-6 and TRBJ2-5; 13 nucleotides match TRBD2. Germline trimming cut 4 bases from V and 1 base from J; bases unmatched to any gene: 9. CDR1 SGHVS and CDR2 FNYEAQ come from the germline V gene. The CDR3 extends over 18 amino acids. The CDR3 spells CASSSPRTSGGLQETQYF. The DNA of the CDR3 is TGTGCCAGCAGCTCACCGCGGACTAGCGGGGGTCTCCAAGAGACCCAGTACTTC.

The chain is built from TRBV5-1 and TRBJ1-4; the D is unclear. CDR3 length: 16 amino acids. CDR1 SGHRS and CDR2 YFSETQ come from the germline V gene. V lost 5 bases to trimming and J lost 0 bases, with 14 bases between them. CDR3 amino acids: CASSRASFPTNEKLFF. As DNA, the CDR3 is TGCGCCAGCAGTAGGGCCTCCTTTCCAACTAATGAAAAACTGTTTTTT. Based on the CDR3 plus reference TRBV5-1 and TRBJ1-4, the full variable domain is KAGVTQTPRYLIKTRGQQVTLSCSPISGHRSVSWYQQTPGQGLQFLFEYFSETQRNKGNFPGRFSGRQFSNSRSEMNVSTLELGDSALYLCASSRASFPTNEKLFFGSGTQLSVL.

The CDR3: CASSQPGTRSDTQYF. CDR3 nucleotide sequence: TGTGCCAGCAGCCAACCCGGGACTAGGTCTGATACGCAGTATTTT. The chain joins TRBV7-8 to TRBJ2-3; 8 bases are a match to TRBD2. V shed 5 bases, J shed 6 bases, and the junction held 10 bases outside the gene matches. Per the germline V gene, CDR1 is SGHVS and CDR2 is FQNEAQ. The length of the CDR3 is 15 residues. Using reference TRBV7-8 and TRBJ2-3 for the parts outside the CDR3, the full variable domain is GAGVSQSPRYKVAKRGQDVALRCDPISGHVSLFWYQQALGQGPEFLTYFQNEAQLDKSGLPSDRFFAERPEGSVSTLKIQRTQQEDSAVYLCASSQPGTRSDTQYFGPGTRLTVL.

The chain combines TRBV5-1 with TRBJ2-3; 9 positions agree with TRBD2. After removal of 7 bases from V and 5 bases from J, the junction contained 8 bases not matched to a gene. The CDR3 loop spans 14 amino acids. From germline, CDR1 is SGHRS and CDR2 YFSETQ. CDR3 sequence: CASSPRGGQDTQYF. In DNA form, the CDR3 reads TGCGCCAGCTCGCCGCGGGGGGGCCAAGATACGCAGTATTTT.

This clone was detected many times. This chain uses TRBV18 with TRBJ2-1, with 8 bases that match TRBD2. Trimming took 5 bases from V and 6 from J; bases not matched to a gene: 9. The CDR3 length is 15 residues. Germline assignment: CDR1 KGHSH and CDR2 LQKENI. The CDR3 DNA reads as TGTGCCAGCTCAACCGGGACTAGTCCCAGCAATGAGCAGTTCTTC. Amino acids: CASSTGTSPSNEQFF.

This clone appeared a few times. The chain joins TRBV27 to TRBJ2-7; the match to TRBD2 covers 7 bases. The CDR3 covers 15 residues. Germline V lookup: CDR1 MNHEY, CDR2 SMNVEV (reference sequence). V shed 4 bases, J shed 0 bases, and the junction held 6 bases outside the gene matches. The CDR3 loop is CASSSHGGYSYEQYF. The CDR3 DNA sequence: TGTGCCAGCAGTTCGCACGGGGGGTACTCCTACGAGCAGTACTTC.

The chain uses TRBV6-5 and TRBJ1-2; D remains ambiguous. Germline-derived CDR1 and CDR2 are MNHEY and SVGAGI. This CDR3 comprises 13 residues. V dropped 6 bases and J dropped 1 base, with 9 bases sitting between them. As DNA, the CDR3 is TGTGCCAGCAGAAACCGCCTTAACTATGGCTACACCTTC. Translating gives CASRNRLNYGYTF.

This clone has only a few counts. The chain carries TRBV12-5 and TRBJ2-1, with D possibly TRBD1 on 6 matching bases. CDR3 size: 17 residues. With 6 bases removed from V and 6 bases from J, the gap between germline ends came to 24 bases. Looked up from germline, CDR1 is LGHNT and CDR2 is FRNRAP. The CDR3, as DNA: TGTGCTAGTGGGATGAACACCGGGACAATATCCCGCAATGAGCAGTTCTTC. Translation gives CASGMNTGTISRNEQFF.

This clone was observed a few times. The chain combines TRBV9 with TRBJ2-5, with 9 bases matching TRBD2. The junction had 11 bases not matched to a gene; V was cut back by 1 base and J by 4 bases. This CDR3 region has 17 residues. CDR1 and CDR2 (germline): SGDLS, YYNGEE. The CDR3 loop reads CASSVSGRGGAGETQYF. The CDR3 DNA reads as TGTGCCAGCAGCGTAAGTGGGCGGGGGGGCGCAGGAGAGACCCAGTACTTC.

This clone showed up just a few times. The chain joins TRBV5-1 to TRBJ2-7, with a weak D call TRBD1 (6 bases). V was shortened by 0 bases and J by 7 bases, with 11 bases between the two germline ends. CDR1 and CDR2 (germline): SGHRS, YFSETQ. The CDR3 loop spans 13 amino acids. The CDR3 sequence is CASSLGSGEEQYF. The CDR3 nucleotides read TGCGCCAGCAGCTTGGGGTCAGGGGAGGAGCAGTACTTC. The full variable domain, its missing parts supplied by reference TRBV5-1 and TRBJ2-7, is KAGVTQTPRYLIKTRGQQVTLSCSPISGHRSVSWYQQTPGQGLQFLFEYFSETQRNKGNFPGRFSGRQFSNSRSEMNVSTLELGDSALYLCASSLGSGEEQYFGPGTRLTVT.

V gene TRBV18 combines with J gene TRBJ2-1, with 10 bases lining up with TRBD2. Germline CDR1 reads KGHSH; CDR2 reads LQKENI. V dropped 3 bases and J dropped 14; count of bases not matched to a gene: 4. The CDR3 length is 12 residues. The CDR3 sequence is CASSPGLAGEFF. CDR3 DNA: TGTGCCAGCTCACCCGGGCTAGCGGGAGAGTTCTTC.

This clone was seen a few times. V usage is TRBV7-2 and J usage is TRBJ1-5; D is undetermined. Germline CDR1 and CDR2: SGHTA and FQGNSA. V gave up 1 base and J gave up 0 bases, with 4 bases separating them. This CDR3 is built from 14 residues. The CDR3 sequence is CASSLGNSNQPQHF. Written as DNA, the CDR3 is TGTGCCAGCAGCTTAGGGAATAGCAATCAGCCCCAGCATTTT.

The chain links TRBV6-1 to TRBJ1-6, with D possibly being TRBD1 (6 bases). V was cut by 7 bases and J by 7 bases, with 14 bases left in between. CDR3 length: 14 amino acids. Germline CDR1 MNHNS, CDR2 SASEGT. CDR3 region: CASMVRGPNSPLHF. The CDR3 DNA reads as TGTGCCAGCATGGTCAGGGGCCCCAATTCACCCCTCCACTTT.

This clone was seen only once. The chain combines TRBV9 with TRBJ2-2; the D gene could be TRBD1 or TRBD2 (5 bases each). CDR3 length: 16 amino acids. The germline V and J ends were trimmed by 1 base and 0 bases, with 10 bases remaining between them. Germline V CDR1 and CDR2: SGDLS, YYNGEE. The CDR3 reads CASSVYSGPNTGELFF. CDR3 in DNA: TGTGCCAGCAGCGTATATTCGGGGCCGAACACCGGGGAGCTGTTTTTT.

This chain uses TRBV29-1 with TRBJ2-3; D is possibly TRBD2 (5 bases). The CDR3 is 15 amino acids. The V end lost 3 bases, the J end lost 4 bases, and 17 bases lay between the germline ends. The germline gives CDR1 SQVTM, CDR2 ANQGSEA. The CDR3 DNA follows: TGCAGCGTTGATAATCTCGGGGTGCGGGCAGATACGCAGTATTTT. Protein product: CSVDNLGVRADTQYF.

V is TRBV28 and J is TRBJ1-5; no firm D call. The germline CDR1 and CDR2 sequences are MDHEN and SYDVKM. The CDR3 is 12 residues long. The CDR3 reads CATSVGHQPQHF. CDR3 in DNA: TGTGCAACTAGCGTAGGGCATCAGCCCCAGCATTTT.

This clone showed up just a few times. This chain connects TRBV10-1 to TRBJ2-5; 12 bases align to TRBD1. Losses at the gene ends were 5 bases for V and 5 bases for J; bases not matched to a gene: 3. CDR1 and CDR2 from the germline V gene are WNHNN and SYGVQD (reference sequence). CDR3 size: 14 residues. The chain's CDR3 is CASSPGQGAETQYF. DNA for the CDR3: TGCGCCAGCAGTCCGGGACAGGGGGCCGAGACCCAGTACTTC.